Listed here are 15 T cell receptor beta chains from one sample, sequenced in a study of human T cells and chemical hapten exposure (dated by TCRdb to about 2021). Taken with the paper, the label for time point translates to: pre-sensitization, week 0. According to the study, the label for this sample's treatment or condition signals: therapeutic diphenylcyclopropenone sensitization with weekly scalp DPC. Library generation was performed with RACE. The data were produced on a NextSeq 500. TCRdb trimmed the raw reads at Q25, called clones with MiXCR and kept productive beta chains. Every distinct CDR3 protein forms one entry, paired with its most common genes and DNA. A total of 85,000 to 120,000 distinct CDR3 sequences appear in this sample, about 12% of them only once. 1.6% of the sample rests with the top ten. The starting material was whole blood, obtained in connection with sensitization to the hapten diphenylcyclopropenone (DPC). Source of these receptors: a woman in her forties or fifties with alopecia areata. Some clones in this sample may be carry-over from other donors' samples.

The V and J genes are TRBV7-2 and TRBJ1-5; D uncertain. This CDR3 region has 15 residues. Germline-derived CDR1 and CDR2 are SGHTA and FQGNSA. V was pared by 5 bases and J by 0 bases, with 11 bases between. The CDR3 bases are TGTGCCAGCAGCCCGGAACTTCATAGCAATCAGCCCCAGCATTTT. Translation: CASSPELHSNQPQHF.

The rearrangement links TRBV3-1 to TRBJ2-7; D is possibly TRBD2 (6 bases). Germline assignment: CDR1 LGHDT and CDR2 YNNKEL (reference sequence). This CDR3 has 15 amino acids. V was clipped by 1 base and J by 6 bases, with 16 bases between them. CDR3 nucleotide sequence: TGTGCCAGCAGCCAAGTGGCGGGAAAGGCTGGCGAGCAGTACTTC. Translating it yields CASSQVAGKAGEQYF.

This clonotype was counted between two and nine times. The rearrangement links TRBV4-1 to TRBJ1-5; TRBD1 aligns across 7 bases. Per the germline V gene, CDR1 is MGHRA and CDR2 is YSYEKL. Unmatched junction bases numbered 7, after V lost 1 base and J lost 4 bases. The CDR3 spans 16 residues. CDR3 residues: CASSQGSTGYNQPQHF. The DNA for the CDR3 is TGCGCCAGCAGCCAAGGGTCGACAGGGTATAATCAGCCCCAGCATTTT.

This clonotype was found many times. The rearrangement joins TRBV27 to TRBJ1-1; D gene uncertain. CDR3 size: 14 residues. CDR1 is MNHEY and CDR2 is SMNVEV in the germline V gene (reference sequence). Trimming shortened V by 6 bases and J by 5 bases, and 16 bases separated the two germline ends. CDR3: CASRLERGGTEAFF. The CDR3 nucleotides are TGTGCCAGCAGACTCGAACGGGGAGGAACTGAAGCTTTCTTT.

This clonotype was seen at least ten times. This sequence joins TRBV7-2 and TRBJ2-1; TRBD2 matches at 9 bases. Looked up from germline, CDR1 is SGHTA and CDR2 is FQGNSA. This CDR3 has 16 residues. V was clipped by 2 bases and J by 7 bases; unmatched bases: 9. The CDR3: CASSLSPGGRVNEQFF. The CDR3 nucleotides are TGTGCCAGCAGCTTATCCCCCGGCGGGAGGGTGAATGAGCAGTTCTTC.

This clonotype was observed a handful of times. The rearrangement links TRBV10-3 to TRBJ2-7, with TRBD1 matching 10 bases. The CDR3 is 14 residues long. Germline V lookup: CDR1 ENHRY, CDR2 SYGVKD. The V and J ends lost 1 base and 8 bases, in that order; junction bases with no gene match: 5. Here the CDR3 reads CAISELGTGVQQYF. CDR3 DNA: TGTGCCATCAGTGAGTTGGGGACAGGGGTTCAGCAGTACTTC.

This chain uses TRBV20-1 with TRBJ2-5; D may be TRBD1 (5 bases). The germline CDR1 and CDR2 sequences are DFQATT and SNEGSKA (reference sequence). This CDR3 has 12 amino acids. Trimming removed 5 bases from V and 6 bases from J, with 13 bases in between. CDR3 protein: CSASRQSKTQYF. CDR3 sequence (DNA): TGCAGTGCTTCTCGACAGTCCAAGACCCAGTACTTC.

This clonotype was counted ten times or more. This sequence joins TRBV28 and TRBJ2-7; D call uncertain. From germline, CDR1 is MDHEN and CDR2 SYDVKM. The V end lost 6 bases, the J end lost 3 bases, and 18 bases lay between the germline ends. This CDR3 contains 15 residues. DNA of the CDR3: TGTGCCAGCAGGGCCCCCTCTCGTGGCAGCTACGAGCAGTACTTC. It codes for CASRAPSRGSYEQYF.

V is TRBV24-1 and J is TRBJ2-7; a possible D gene is TRBD1 (6 bases). Germline CDR1 is KGHDR and CDR2 is SFDVKD. There are 14 residues in the CDR3. Trimming shortened V by 10 bases and J by 7 bases, and 22 bases separated the two germline ends. CDR3 DNA: TGTGCCACGATGATGTTGGGGGCTACGGGTGAGCAGTACTTC. Translated, it gives CATMMLGATGEQYF.

This clonotype was detected only a few times. The genes are TRBV18 and TRBJ2-7, with D possibly TRBD1 on 6 matching bases. Per the germline V gene, CDR1 is KGHSH and CDR2 is LQKENI. This CDR3 region has 12 residues. Trimming took 5 bases from V and 5 from J, leaving 10 bases between them. The CDR3 here is CASSGGFDEQYF. In nucleotides, the CDR3 is TGTGCCAGCTCAGGGGGCTTCGACGAGCAGTACTTC.

In this sample, this clonotype turned up a few times. The rearrangement joins TRBV6-6 to TRBJ2-7; 9 nucleotides agree with TRBD1. The V gene end was trimmed by 7 bases and the J gene end by 3 bases; junction bases not matched to a gene: 7. CDR3 length equals 14 residues. Per the germline V gene, CDR1 is MNHNY and CDR2 is SVGAGI (reference sequence). CDR3 protein: CASKYRDRVYEQYF. CDR3 bases: TGTGCCAGCAAGTACCGGGACAGGGTCTACGAGCAGTACTTC.

This clonotype has a handful of counts. The chain carries TRBV7-9 and TRBJ2-7; D ambiguous. V lost 2 bases, J lost 3 bases, and 17 bases lay in between. This CDR3 is built from 16 residues. Germline CDR1 reads SEHNR; CDR2 reads FQNEAQ (reference sequence). The DNA of the CDR3 is TGTGCCAGCAGCTTACCGACACAGAATCCTTACTACGAGCAGTACTTC. This codes for CASSLPTQNPYYEQYF.

This clonotype has at least ten counts. The J gene is TRBJ1-5, the V gene TRBV2; TRBD1 is a possible D gene (6 bases). The V end was cut by 5 bases, the J end by 1 base, with 12 bases between. Germline values: CDR1 SNHLY, CDR2 FYNNEI. This CDR3 is 15 amino acids long. The CDR3 DNA is TGTGCCAGCAGTCCGCGGGGGGCGAGCAATCAGCCCCAGCATTTT. This gives the protein CASSPRGASNQPQHF.

The chain has TRBV5-1 and TRBJ2-1; 7 nucleotides align to TRBD2. The V gene end was trimmed by 3 bases and the J gene end by 15 bases; junction bases not matched to a gene: 27. CDR1 is SGHRS and CDR2 is YFSETQ in the germline V gene. This CDR3 contains 18 residues. CDR3: CASSSRTGLQPSASTPFF. DNA of the CDR3: TGCGCCAGCAGCTCGAGGACGGGACTACAACCATCTGCTTCCACCCCGTTCTTC.

Only a few counts were recorded for this clonotype. The chain is built from TRBV7-9 and TRBJ1-1; D is possibly TRBD1 (5 bases). CDR1 and CDR2 (germline): SEHNR, FQNEAQ (reference sequence). The germline V and J ends were trimmed by 0 bases and 4 bases, with 12 bases remaining between them. This CDR3 has 15 residues. CDR3 nucleotide sequence: TGTGCCAGCAGCTTAGCGAAGGGGAAGGGCACTGAAGCTTTCTTT. This translates into CASSLAKGKGTEAFF.